The entry that follows covers one T cell receptor beta chain sequence. Its antigen is unknown. The sample comes from a study of T cell repertoires in ileal Crohn's disease. Study overall: Over 30% were active smokers at surgery; median disease duration was nearly eight years.

This CDR3 has 14 residues. The germline gives CDR1 SNHLY, CDR2 FYNNEI. Trimming took off 1 base at V and 4 bases at J, with 9 bases between the two ends. Some clones are missing from TCRdb's copy, which holds only in-frame ones; the method was immunoSEQ multiplex PCR. The repertoire consists of around 17,000 clones, with around 66% occurring once and the leading ten covering 5% to 5.5%. General study results and limits: All patients with clonality above 26.8% had endoscopic recurrence. Sorted CD8 T cells held more high-frequency clones than CD4.

Source material: ileal tissue. The TCR comes from an adult with Crohn's disease. The V call is TRBV2, the J call TRBJ2-3; no clear D. This CDR3 reads CASSEVQLSDTQYF. The CDR3 coding sequence is TGTGCCAGCAGTGAAGTTCAACTGTCAGATACGCAGTATTTT.